The T cell receptor (beta chain) under discussion was sequenced for a study of glioma-infiltrating T cells. Amplification of TCR alpha and beta CDR3 regions from RNA used iRepertoire nested multiplex PCR. One entry per CDR3 protein results from TCRdb running MiXCR on the multiplex PCR reads. The data hold some 180,000 distinct CDR3 sequences, with 30% to 40% observed a single time. The table lists this clonotype with many counts. CDR3 length equals 16 residues. Trimming took off 0 bases at V and 4 bases at J, with 14 bases between the two ends. The germline V gene has CDR1 KGHSH and CDR2 LQKENI. The sequencing input was glioma tissue, nonneoplastic brain tissue, or PBMCs (not recorded which). The sequence derives from a human donor with low-grade glioma or glioblastoma, undergoing nonglioma brain surgery, or in good health (not recorded which). The genes are TRBV18 and TRBJ2-3; D not resolved. CDR3 DNA sequence: TGTGCCAGCTCACCACCGGCCCCTCTTTGGCCAGATACGCAGTATTTT. This translates into CASSPPAPLWPDTQYF.